The rows below give T cell receptor beta chains drawn from one sample of a study of control samples from healthy donors and cancer patients. Profiling relied on immunoSEQ multiplex PCR, and the TCRdb table lists in-frame clones only, not all of them. The sample includes about 110,000 clones, approximately 80% of them seen just once. The sequencing sample was made of blood. The source is a man between 18 and 29 years old in good health. Both conserved end residues are part of each CDR3. A D gene is named only where the DNA matches it firmly. A row's size may be missing; if present it is once, few, many or a size class.

D	J	V	size	DNA	CDR3
TRBD1	TRBJ1-5	TRBV19	many	TGTGCCAGCGACAGGGGTAGCAATCAGCCCCAGCATTTT	CASDRGSNQPQHF
.	TRBJ1-6	TRBV11-1	.	TGTGCCAGCAGCTTATTGGGGTCGGGGAATTCACCCCTCCACTTT	CASSLLGSGNSPLHF
.	TRBJ2-3	TRBV13	few	TGTGCCACCGGGCGGACGGGGAGCACAGATACGCAGTATTTT	CATGRTGSTDTQYF
TRBD2	TRBJ2-3	TRBV5-4	many	TGTGCCAGCAAGAGGAGCGGGGGGCGATCAGATACGCAGTATTTT	CASKRSGGRSDTQYF
.	TRBJ2-1	TRBV30	.	TGTGCCTGGAGTAAGCCCTACAATGAGCAGTTCTTC	CAWSKPYNEQFF
TRBD2	TRBJ2-5	TRBV6-2/TRBV6-3	.	TGTGCCAGCAGCATCGCCGGGACTAGGGGAGAGACCCAGTACTTC	CASSIAGTRGETQYF
.	TRBJ1-2	TRBV25-1	.	TGTGCCAGCAGTGATTCCGATAGACAGCCTTCGTATGGCTACACCTTC	CASSDSDRQPSYGYTF
.	TRBJ2-5	TRBV7-2	few	TGTGCCAGCAGCCGCAGGGTACAAGAGACCCAGTACTTC	CASSRRVQETQYF
.	TRBJ1-1	TRBV30	.	TGTGCCTGGAGTGTACTCCCAGGGTGGAAAGCTTTCTTT	CAWSVLPGWKAFF
TRBD1	TRBJ1-1	TRBV5-4	.	TGTGCCAGCAGCGTACAGGGACAGTTCTCTACTGAAGCTTTCTTT	CASSVQGQFSTEAFF
.	TRBJ2-5	TRBV7-7	few	TGTGCTAGCAGCCAGGTTTTAGGGCTTAAAGAGACCCAGTACTTC	CASSQVLGLKETQYF
.	TRBJ1-5	TRBV21-1	few	TGTGCCAGCAGCAAAGCCGGTAGGCACTCCAAGGGGGGCAATCAGCCCCAGCATTTT	CASSKAGRHSKGGNQPQHF
.	TRBJ2-7	TRBV6-5	.	TGTGCCAGCAGTTTTTCAGGGCGGAGCTCCTACGAGCAGTACTTC	CASSFSGRSSYEQYF
TRBD1	TRBJ1-4	TRBV2	few	TGTGCCAGCAGCGGACAGGGAGTTCGTGAAAAACTGTTTTTT	CASSGQGVREKLFF
TRBD2	TRBJ2-3	TRBV9	.	TGTGCCAGCAGCGTACGGAGGGGTAGCGGGGGTGGTACAGATACGCAGTATTTT	CASSVRRGSGGGTDTQYF
.	TRBJ2-7	TRBV11-3	.	TGTGCCAGCAGCTTATCGGCTAGCTCCTACGAGCAGTACTTC	CASSLSASSYEQYF
TRBD1	TRBJ1-2	TRBV5-6	.	TGTGCCAGCAGCCCGACAGGGGGATTCTATGGCTACACCTTC	CASSPTGGFYGYTF
.	TRBJ2-2	TRBV7-9	once	TGTGCCAGCAGCACTTCGAACACCGGGGAGCTGTTTTTT	CASSTSNTGELFF
.	TRBJ1-5	TRBV18	few	TGTGCCAGCTCCCCTTTACATGGCGAGGGCAATCAGCCCCAGCATTTT	CASSPLHGEGNQPQHF
.	TRBJ1-5	TRBV7-2	.	TGTGCCAGCAGCTTACGGGGGGTAGGGCAGCCCCAGCATTTT	CASSLRGVGQPQHF
TRBD1	TRBJ2-1	TRBV6-5	.	TGTGCCAGCAGAAACAGGGGGGCACACAATGAGCAGTTCTTC	CASRNRGAHNEQFF
.	TRBJ2-7	TRBV6-2/TRBV6-3	.	TGTGCCAGCAGTATATTGGGGGAGCAGTACTTC	CASSILGEQYF
.	TRBJ2-3	TRBV25-1	.	TGTGCCAGCAGTGTTAAGTCCGAAGGGTTAACAGATACGCAGTATTTT	CASSVKSEGLTDTQYF